Below, 20 T cell receptor beta chains from the same sample are listed, as sequenced in a study of shared clonotypes between healthy human individuals. Sequencing used immunoSEQ multiplex PCR; TCRdb keeps in-frame clones, though not all of them. The sample lists some 490,000 clones; more than 75% were seen once. Sequenced sample: PBMCs. The receptors derive from a woman in her thirties or forties in good health. Some clones in this sample may be carry-over from other donors' samples.

With regard to this clone: The sample contains more than one DNA sequence encoding this CDR3. The chain employs TRBV30 and TRBJ2-5, with 7 bases lining up with TRBD1. CDR1 GTSNPN and CDR2 SVGIG come from the germline V gene (reference sequence). Losses at the gene ends were 0 bases for V and 4 bases for J; bases not matched to a gene: 2. CDR3 length: 13 amino acids. CDR3 sequence (DNA): TGTGCCTGGAGTGTCGCAGGGGGAGAGACCCAGTACTTC. Translation: CAWSVAGGETQYF. The whole variable domain, filled in from reference TRBV30 and TRBJ2-5, reads SQTIHQWPATLVQPVGSPLSLECTVEGTSNPNLYWYRQAAGRGLQLLFYSVGIGQISSEVPQNLSASRPQDRQFILSSKKLLLSDSGFYLCAWSVAGGETQYFGPGTRLLVL.

This rearrangement joins TRBV18 to TRBJ1-2, with 7 bases identical to TRBD1. This CDR3 comprises 15 residues. The germline V gene has CDR1 KGHSH and CDR2 LQKENI. The V segment lost 4 bases and the J segment 1 base; nucleotides outside the gene matches: 6. Here the CDR3 reads CASSRDRELNYGYTF. The CDR3 bases are TGTGCCAGCTCACGAGACAGGGAACTTAACTATGGCTACACCTTC.

The rearrangement joins TRBV7-2 to TRBJ2-3; 7 nucleotides agree with TRBD2. Trimming at V came to 2 bases and at J to 1 base, leaving 6 bases not matched to a gene. The germline gives CDR1 SGHTA, CDR2 FQGNSA. CDR3 length equals 16 residues. The CDR3 region is CASSLSLAVGTDTQYF. CDR3 coding DNA: TGTGCCAGCAGCTTAAGTCTAGCGGTTGGCACAGATACGCAGTATTTT.

The rearrangement uses TRBV11-1 and TRBJ2-7, with D tentatively TRBD2 (6 bases). V dropped 4 bases and J dropped 4 bases, with 14 bases sitting between them. The germline V gene encodes CDR1 SGHAT and CDR2 FQDESV (reference sequence). CDR3 length equals 14 residues. For the CDR3, the DNA is TGTGCCAGCAGCTACGGGACTGAAAGTTACGAGCAGTACTTC. This encodes CASSYGTESYEQYF.

The chain links TRBV19 to TRBJ2-7; 7 bases line up with TRBD2. The CDR3 is 15 residues long. Trimming at V came to 3 bases and at J to 5 bases, leaving 10 bases not matched to a gene. Looked up from germline, CDR1 is LNHDA and CDR2 is SQIVND (reference sequence). DNA of the CDR3: TGTGCCAGTAGTATTTATAGGCTAGCGGAAGACGAGCAGTACTTC. Its translation is CASSIYRLAEDEQYF.

The chain links TRBV5-1 to TRBJ2-1; D is uncertain. V dropped 1 base and J dropped 6 bases, with 20 bases sitting between them. CDR1 and CDR2 (germline): SGHRS, YFSETQ. This CDR3 comprises 17 residues. CDR3 protein: CASSLTPTDQFGNEQFF. DNA for the CDR3: TGCGCCAGCAGCTTGACGCCAACGGACCAATTCGGCAATGAGCAGTTCTTC.

The chain is built from TRBV28 and TRBJ2-3; 7 bases fit TRBD2. The J segment lost 2 bases and the V segment lost 5 bases, leaving 10 bases of the junction unmatched. The germline gives CDR1 MDHEN, CDR2 SYDVKM. The CDR3 has 16 residues. Here the CDR3 reads CASSIPGLAATDTQYF. CDR3 nucleotide sequence: TGTGCCAGCAGTATCCCGGGGCTAGCGGCCACAGATACGCAGTATTTT.

The chain employs TRBV14 and TRBJ1-4, with 7 bases lining up with TRBD1. V shed 4 bases, J shed 3 bases, and the junction held 5 bases outside the gene matches. Germline assignment: CDR1 SGHDN and CDR2 FVKESK. The CDR3 has 15 amino acids. The CDR3 bases are TGTGCCAGCAGCCCATACAGGGGACCTAATGAAAAACTGTTTTTT. Protein product: CASSPYRGPNEKLFF.

V gene TRBV30 combines with J gene TRBJ1-4; D gene uncertain. Germline loops: CDR1 GTSNPN, CDR2 SVGIG (reference sequence). The CDR3 is 14 amino acids. Trimming shortened V by 1 base and J by 8 bases, and 14 bases separated the two germline ends. The chain's CDR3 is CAWSDRSNLEKLFF. In DNA, the CDR3 is TGTGCCTGGAGTGACAGATCGAATTTAGAAAAACTGTTTTTT.

The rearrangement joins TRBV9 to TRBJ2-2; 8 bases match TRBD2. CDR1 is SGDLS, CDR2 YYNGEE, per germline. The CDR3 has 17 residues. With 3 bases clipped from V and 6 bases from J, the junction kept 13 bases outside the gene matches. CDR3 protein: CASSAILAARTAGELFF. CDR3 bases: TGTGCCAGCAGCGCGATACTAGCGGCCAGGACGGCCGGGGAGCTGTTTTTT.

The CDR3 DNA sequence: TGTGCCAGCAGGGAGGGGACAGATAACACTGAAGCTTTCTTT. It translates to CASREGTDNTEAFF. The chain links TRBV7-9 to TRBJ1-1, with 7 bases aligning to TRBD1. CDR1 SEHNR and CDR2 FQNEAQ come from the germline V gene (reference sequence). The CDR3 is 14 amino acids. Trimming removed 6 bases from V and 2 bases from J; junction bases left unmatched: 6.

The chain joins TRBV28 to TRBJ2-7; D might be TRBD1 or TRBD2, each matching 5 bases. There are 15 residues in the CDR3. Trimming cost V 6 bases and J 2 bases, with 17 bases left between them. Germline loops: CDR1 MDHEN, CDR2 SYDVKM. CDR3 nucleotide sequence: TGTGCCAGCAGCTACCCTCCGGGACGGACCTACGAGCAGTACTTC. It yields the protein CASSYPPGRTYEQYF.

The chain links TRBV18 to TRBJ2-3; maybe TRBD2 (6 bases). The CDR3 consists of 17 residues. The germline V gene encodes CDR1 KGHSH and CDR2 LQKENI. V shed 2 bases and J shed 3 bases, with 18 bases lying between them. The chain's CDR3 is CASSPTQGAGRTDTQYF. CDR3 bases: TGTGCCAGCTCACCAACCCAGGGCGCAGGGAGGACAGATACGCAGTATTTT.

Comments on this clone: The same CDR3 arises from other DNA sequences in this sample as well. The chain combines TRBV18 with TRBJ1-2; 8 nucleotides align to TRBD1. J lost 3 bases, V lost 3 bases, and 6 bases had no gene match. The CDR3 runs 15 residues. The germline gives CDR1 KGHSH, CDR2 LQKENI. The CDR3 reads CASSPATGVDYGYTF. DNA for the CDR3: TGTGCCAGCTCACCGGCGACAGGGGTTGACTATGGCTACACCTTC. The full variable domain, rest sourced from reference TRBV18 and TRBJ1-2, is NAGVMQNPRHLVRRRGQEARLRCSPMKGHSHVYWYRQLPEEGLKFMVYLQKENIIDESGMPKERFSAEFPKEGPSILRIQQVVRGDSAAYFCASSPATGVDYGYTFGSGTRLTVV.

This rearrangement joins TRBV30 to TRBJ2-2; 8 nucleotides line up with TRBD2. Trimming removed 3 bases from V and 9 bases from J; junction bases left unmatched: 6. CDR1 and CDR2 (germline): GTSNPN, SVGIG (reference sequence). The CDR3 length is 13 residues. CDR3 DNA sequence: TGTGCCTGGAGCCCGGGACTAGATAGGGAGCTGTTTTTT. Its translation: CAWSPGLDRELFF.

The rearrangement uses TRBV6-4 and TRBJ2-1; tentatively, D is TRBD1 or TRBD2 (5 bases each). Germline-derived CDR1 and CDR2 are MRHNA and SNTAGT. V lost 3 bases and J lost 4, with 13 bases in between. The length of the CDR3 is 15 residues. The CDR3 reads CASSEDNTGYNEQFF. The DNA for the CDR3 is TGTGCCAGCAGTGAGGACAATACGGGGTACAATGAGCAGTTCTTC.

Regarding this clone: The sample holds other DNA sequences that translate to the same CDR3. CDR3: CASSQRTSGYNEQFF. For the CDR3, the DNA is TGCGCCAGCAGCCAGAGGACTAGCGGTTACAATGAGCAGTTCTTC. V gene TRBV4-1 combines with J gene TRBJ2-1; 10 bases line up with TRBD2. The J segment lost 4 bases and the V segment lost 3 bases, leaving 3 bases of the junction unmatched. The CDR3 extends over 15 amino acids. CDR1 is MGHRA, CDR2 YSYEKL, per germline.

This rearrangement joins TRBV7-2 to TRBJ2-7, with D perhaps TRBD1 or TRBD2 (5 bases each). CDR3 length equals 15 residues. Germline V gene lookup returns CDR1 SGHTA and CDR2 FQGNSA. Trimming cost V 1 base and J 3 bases, with 13 bases left between them. The CDR3 bases are TGTGCCAGCAGCTTAGGGGTGGGGACCCTCTACGAGCAGTACTTC. This encodes CASSLGVGTLYEQYF.

The CDR3 bases are TGCGCCAGCAGCCAAGCGGGCAGGTCAGTCGGGGGTGAGCAGTTCTTC. It codes for CASSQAGRSVGGEQFF. The V gene is TRBV4-1, the J gene TRBJ2-1; a possible D gene is TRBD2 (6 bases). The germline V gene encodes CDR1 MGHRA and CDR2 YSYEKL. The CDR3 is 16 amino acids. Trimming took off 1 base at V and 9 bases at J, with 19 bases between the two ends.

The chain couples TRBV30 to TRBJ2-1; tentatively, D is TRBD2 (5 bases). Germline assignment: CDR1 GTSNPN and CDR2 SVGIG (reference sequence). V was shortened by 5 bases and J by 3 bases, with 8 bases between the two germline ends. The CDR3 consists of 12 residues. In DNA, the CDR3 is TGTGCCTGGTCCGGGATCTACAATGAGCAGTTCTTC. It encodes CAWSGIYNEQFF.